Following are 28 T cell receptor beta chains from one sample sequenced in a study of tumor and adjacent non-tumor tissue in lung cancer. The library came from three nested PCR rounds adapted from ARM-PCR protocols. TCRdb called the multiplex PCR reads again in MiXCR, with one record for every CDR3 protein. The table lists 70,000 or so distinct CDR3 sequences, 60% of them singletons, with roughly 21% in the top ten. This sample's RNA came from whole unsorted tissue. The sequencing input was lung tumor tissue. The receptors come from a man between 50 and 59 years old with non-small cell lung cancer.

This clonotype has a single count. An end of the junction differs from the germline gene, which may be a read error. This chain connects TRBV11-2 to TRBJ2-2; the D gene is possibly TRBD2 (5 bases). This CDR3 has 15 residues. Per germline, CDR1 SGHAT and CDR2 FQNNGV. The CDR3 loop is CTSSLLISTPGELFF. CDR3 DNA: TGTACCAGCAGCTTACTAATTTCGACCCCCGGGGAACTGTTTTTT.

As for this clonotype: A read error is likely, as this CDR3 ends without the conserved phenylalanine or tryptophan. The J gene is TRBJ2-3, the V gene TRBV11-2; D might be TRBD1 or TRBD2, each matching 5 bases. The ends were cut back, 1 base at V and 4 bases at J, with 12 bases in the middle. Germline V gives CDR1 SGHAT, CDR2 FQNNGV. This CDR3 has 15 residues. The CDR3 here is CASSLVRGRSDTQYS. CDR3 in DNA: TGTGCCAGCAGCTTAGTAAGGGGACGGTCAGATACGCAGTATTCT.

V gene TRBV29-1 combines with J gene TRBJ2-7, with D perhaps being TRBD1 or TRBD2 (5 bases each). Per germline, CDR1 SQVTM and CDR2 ANQGSEA. The CDR3 runs 14 residues. V was pared by 4 bases and J by 7 bases, with 20 bases between. The CDR3 here is CSVASGASPREQYF. Written as DNA, the CDR3 is TGCAGCGTTGCTAGTGGGGCTAGCCCTCGTGAGCAGTACTTC.

With respect to this clonotype: Because it lacks the conserved phenylalanine or tryptophan at the end, this CDR3 is likely a read error. This rearrangement joins TRBV4-2 to TRBJ2-4, with D tentatively TRBD1 (6 bases). This CDR3 contains 16 residues. Germline assignment: CDR1 LGHNA and CDR2 YNFKEQ. V lost 0 bases, J lost 7 bases, and 16 bases lay in between. The CDR3 is CASSQDFRQAGNIQYI. The CDR3, as DNA: TGTGCCAGCAGCCAAGACTTCAGACAGGCGGGTAACATTCAGTACATC.

This rearrangement joins TRBV6-1 to TRBJ2-1; a weak D match, TRBD2 (5 bases). The length of the CDR3 is 12 residues. Germline V CDR1 and CDR2: MNHNS, SASEGT. V lost 10 bases, J lost 16 bases, and 23 bases lay in between. CDR3 bases: TGTGCCACCTTACTAGTTGGGAATGGGCAATTCTTC. Translation gives CATLLVGNGQFF.

For this clonotype: A much larger clone sits a single nucleotide away, making a read error possible. For the CDR3, the DNA is TGTGCCTTGAGCGCCGGGACAGGGAATTCACCCCTCCACTTT. This encodes CALSAGTGNSPLHF. The genes are TRBV30 and TRBJ1-6; 9 bases are shared with TRBD1. Germline assignment: CDR1 GTSNPN and CDR2 SVGIG (reference sequence). The CDR3 sequence is 14 residues long. J gave up 7 bases and V 7 bases, and 8 bases lay outside the gene matches.

This clonotype is judged medium-sized. The V call is TRBV4-1, the J call TRBJ2-6, with 8 bases fitting TRBD1. Germline V gives CDR1 MGHRA, CDR2 YSYEKL. Germline trimming cut 0 bases from V and 2 bases from J; bases unmatched to any gene: 6. The CDR3 covers 18 residues. DNA of the CDR3: TGCGCCAGCAGCCAAGAGGTACAGGGGGGTGCTGGGGCCAACGTCCTGACTTTC. It translates to CASSQEVQGGAGANVLTF.

With respect to this clonotype: At one end, the junction sequence differs from germline, possibly due to a read error. J is TRBJ2-2 and V is TRBV11-2; D is undetermined. The CDR3 is 14 amino acids. The germline V gene encodes CDR1 SGHAT and CDR2 FQNNGV. CDR3 region: CVSRLNTGPGELFF. The CDR3 nucleotides are TGTGTCAGCAGACTGAACACGGGTCCCGGGGAGCTGTTTTTT.

This clonotype was seen a few times. This chain joins TRBV30 and TRBJ2-1; TRBD1 matches 7 bases. There are 15 residues in the CDR3. The V segment lost 2 bases and the J segment 0 bases; nucleotides outside the gene matches: 4. Germline lookup yields CDR1 GTSNPN and CDR2 SVGIG (reference sequence). CDR3 in DNA: TGTGCCTGGAGTCCACAGGGGAGCTCCTACAATGAGCAGTTCTTC. It yields the protein CAWSPQGSSYNEQFF.

The chain is built from TRBV6-1 and TRBJ2-1; 14 bases map to TRBD2. After removal of 3 bases from V and 9 bases from J, the junction contained 16 bases not matched to a gene. The CDR3 totals 19 residues. Germline-derived CDR1 and CDR2 are MNHNS and SASEGT. The CDR3, as DNA: TGTGCCAGCAGTGATCGACTAGCGGGAGGGCCGGGGTTGATAGCTGAGCAGTTCTTC. Its protein is CASSDRLAGGPGLIAEQFF.

A note on this clonotype: Its ends do not fully match the called genes, so a read error is possible. V gene TRBV29-1 combines with J gene TRBJ2-7; 10 nucleotides match TRBD2. CDR3 length: 14 amino acids. Germline loops: CDR1 SQVTM, CDR2 ANQGSEA. The CDR3: CGVISASGSYEQYF. The CDR3 DNA sequence: TGCGGCGTTATATCTGCTAGCGGGAGCTACGAGCAGTACTTC.

A note on this clonotype: The junction shows a germline mismatch at one end, possibly a read error. The chain joins TRBV4-1 to TRBJ1-2; D gene unclear. Germline V CDR1 and CDR2: MGHRA, YSYEKL. The CDR3 is 14 residues long. The CDR3 coding sequence is TGCGCCAGCAGCCAAGGCGTGGCTCACTACGGCTACACCTTC. Residues: CASSQGVAHYGYTF.

To note about this clonotype: It may be a read error: a sequence one base away is much more abundant. This chain connects TRBV28 to TRBJ2-7; 7 bases fit TRBD1. Germline V gene lookup returns CDR1 MDHEN and CDR2 SYDVKM. The CDR3 is 13 residues long. This chain's CDR3 is CACRRQGRSEQYF. In DNA, the CDR3 is TGTGCCTGCAGGAGACAGGGAAGGTCCGAGCAGTACTTC.

About this clonotype: A much larger clone sits a single nucleotide away, making a read error possible. The chain links TRBV24-1 to TRBJ2-2, with a weak D call TRBD1 (5 bases). Trimming cost V 11 bases and J 1 base, with 13 bases left between them. There are 14 residues in the CDR3. Per germline, CDR1 KGHDR and CDR2 SFDVKD. CDR3 coding DNA: TGTGCCATCAAGGCCGGACAGAACACCGGGGAGCTGTTTTTT. Protein product: CAIKAGQNTGELFF.

This clonotype was counted at least ten times. The chain joins TRBV29-1 to TRBJ1-1, with TRBD1 as a possible D gene (5 bases). With 4 bases removed from V and 4 bases from J, the gap between germline ends came to 13 bases. Germline V gene sequence: CDR1 SQVTM, CDR2 ANQGSEA. CDR3 length: 13 amino acids. For the CDR3, the DNA is TGCAGCGTTGTGGGGGATTTCGGCACTGAAGCTTTCTTT. Its translation is CSVVGDFGTEAFF. The full variable domain, rest sourced from reference TRBV29-1 and TRBJ1-1, is SAVISQKPSRDICQRGTSLTIQCQVDSQVTMMFWYRQQPGQSLTLIATANQGSEATYESGFVIDKFPISRPNLTFSTLTVSNMSPEDSSIYLCSVVGDFGTEAFFGQGTRLTVV.

On this clonotype: Given a much more abundant clone one base away, this may be a read error. V gene TRBV6-1 combines with J gene TRBJ2-2; tentatively, D is TRBD1 (6 bases). The CDR3 totals 14 residues. Germline V gene lookup returns CDR1 MNHNS and CDR2 SASEGT. CDR3 sequence: CVSTRKGETGELFF. CDR3 nucleotides: TGTGTCAGCACCCGAAAGGGGGAAACCGGGGAGCTGTTTTTT.

Note on this clonotype: Because the CDR3 is missing its conserved closing phenylalanine or tryptophan, this is likely a read error. V usage is TRBV11-3 and J usage is TRBJ2-5; 9 positions match TRBD1. This CDR3 has 16 amino acids. Germline CDR1 and CDR2: SGHNT and YENEEA. This chain's CDR3 is CDSSSRDRAFQETQYL. The CDR3 nucleotides are TGTGACAGCAGCTCCCGGGACAGGGCCTTCCAAGAGACCCAGTACCTC.

The table lists this clonotype with a count of one. The conserved phenylalanine or tryptophan is not found at the CDR3 terminus, so this likely reflects a read error. V usage is TRBV7-9 and J usage is TRBJ2-5; 7 bases line up with TRBD2. Per the germline V gene, CDR1 is SEHNR and CDR2 is FQNEAQ (reference sequence). The CDR3 contains 18 residues. The CDR3 sequence: CASSPPGGLAEYQEIQYL. For the CDR3, the DNA is TGTGCCAGCAGCCCCCCGGGGGGTTTAGCGGAGTACCAAGAGATCCAGTACTTA.

The gene calls are TRBV2 and TRBJ2-1, with 11 bases that match TRBD1. The CDR3 is 18 amino acids. Germline lookup yields CDR1 SNHLY and CDR2 FYNNEI. The V gene end was trimmed by 7 bases and the J gene end by 4 bases; junction bases not matched to a gene: 15. The CDR3 is CASNPGQGGLVPYNEQFF. CDR3 DNA: TGTGCCAGCAACCCGGGACAGGGGGGTCTGGTCCCTTACAATGAGCAGTTCTTC.

On this clonotype itself: A junction end diverges from the germline sequence, so it may reflect a read error. The chain recombines TRBV20-1 with TRBJ2-7, with 7 bases that match TRBD1. The CDR3 extends over 11 amino acids. The germline V gene has CDR1 DFQATT and CDR2 SNEGSKA (reference sequence). The CDR3 DNA reads TGCAGTGTCGGGACAGCCTACGAGCACTACTTC. This sequence encodes CSVGTAYEHYF.

This clonotype was counted only a few times. The V call is TRBV5-1, the J call TRBJ2-5, with 8 nucleotides matching TRBD2. Losses at the gene ends were 0 bases for V and 4 bases for J; bases not matched to a gene: 5. CDR1 is SGHRS and CDR2 is YFSETQ in the germline V gene. The CDR3 is 15 residues long. This CDR3 reads CASSLERGRGETQYF. In nucleotides, the CDR3 is TGCGCCAGCAGCTTGGAGCGGGGGAGAGGAGAGACCCAGTACTTC.

On this clonotype itself: The junction and the germline gene differ at one end; a read error may be behind it. CDR3 residues: CVSSRGREDKQFF. For the CDR3, the DNA is TGTGTCAGCAGCAGGGGCAGGGAGGATAAGCAGTTCTTC. This chain connects TRBV12-3 or TRBV12-4 to TRBJ2-1, with D possibly being TRBD1 or TRBD2 (6 bases each). This CDR3 is built from 13 residues.

With regard to this clonotype: The junction departs from the called germline gene at one end, perhaps through a read error. V and J are TRBV4-1 and TRBJ1-5; D gene ambiguous. The CDR3 contains 14 residues. Germline assignment: CDR1 MGHRA and CDR2 YSYEKL. CDR3 sequence (DNA): TGCGCCAGCAACCAAGGCCAGGACCTGGAGCCCCAGCATTTT. It codes for CASNQGQDLEPQHF.

Note on this clonotype: The junction departs from the called germline gene at one end, perhaps through a read error. The genes are TRBV12-3 or TRBV12-4 and TRBJ2-3; no definite D call. The CDR3 sequence is 12 residues long. The CDR3 bases are TGTGTAAGCAGTGTCACAAGAGATATGCAGTATTTT. Protein: CVSSVTRDMQYF.

The chain is built from TRBV11-3 and TRBJ2-1, with 10 bases fitting TRBD1. There are 15 residues in the CDR3. Unmatched junction bases numbered 5, after V lost 1 base and J lost 8 bases. The germline CDR1 and CDR2 sequences are SGHNT and YENEEA. CDR3 nucleotide sequence: TGTGCCAGCAGCTTAGGACAGGGGGCGACCGATGAGCAGTTCTTC. Its translation is CASSLGQGATDEQFF. Based on the CDR3 plus reference TRBV11-3 and TRBJ2-1, the full variable domain is EAGVVQSPRYKIIEKKQPVAFWCNPISGHNTLYWYLQNLGQGPELLIRYENEEAVDDSQLPKDRFSAERLKGVDSTLKIQPAELGDSAVYLCASSLGQGATDEQFFGPGTRLTVL.

Details on this clonotype: One end of the junction varies from germline; a read error may be responsible. CDR3 region: CGSNPETYEQYF. CDR3 in DNA: TGTGGCAGCAACCCGGAGACCTACGAGCAGTACTTC. The chain has TRBV2 and TRBJ2-7; unclear D gene. The CDR3 contains 12 residues. Germline V gene lookup returns CDR1 SNHLY and CDR2 FYNNEI.

Concerning this clonotype itself: At one end, the junction sequence differs from germline, possibly due to a read error. The chain links TRBV28 to TRBJ2-6; no clear D gene. Germline V gene sequence: CDR1 MDHEN, CDR2 SYDVKM. The CDR3 spans 14 residues. The CDR3 DNA reads as TGTGCCAGAAGTTTACACTCTGGGGCCAACGTCCTGACTTTC. It encodes CARSLHSGANVLTF.

With regard to this clonotype: The CDR3 does not end in the conserved phenylalanine or tryptophan, so this is likely a read error. The chain links TRBV4-2 to TRBJ2-1, with 9 nucleotides matching TRBD2. Germline V gene lookup returns CDR1 LGHNA and CDR2 YNFKEQ. This CDR3 is built from 17 residues. The DNA for the CDR3 is TGTGCCAGCAGCCAGGATAGCGGGAGAGGCCCCTACAATGGGCAGTTCATC. Translating gives CASSQDSGRGPYNGQFI.